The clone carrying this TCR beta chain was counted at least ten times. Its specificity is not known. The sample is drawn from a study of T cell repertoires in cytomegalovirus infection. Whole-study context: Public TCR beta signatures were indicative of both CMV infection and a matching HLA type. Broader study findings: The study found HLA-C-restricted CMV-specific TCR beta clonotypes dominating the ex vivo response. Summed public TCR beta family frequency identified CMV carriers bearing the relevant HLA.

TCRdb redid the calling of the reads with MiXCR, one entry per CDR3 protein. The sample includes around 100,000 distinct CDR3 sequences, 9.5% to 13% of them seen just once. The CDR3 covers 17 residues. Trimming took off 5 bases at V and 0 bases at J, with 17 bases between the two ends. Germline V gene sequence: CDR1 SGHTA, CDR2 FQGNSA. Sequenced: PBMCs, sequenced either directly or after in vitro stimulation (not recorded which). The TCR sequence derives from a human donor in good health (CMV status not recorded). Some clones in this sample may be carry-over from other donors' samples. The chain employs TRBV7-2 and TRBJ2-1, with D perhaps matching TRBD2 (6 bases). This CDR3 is CASSPHQAGPSYNEQFF. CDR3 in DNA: TGTGCCAGCAGCCCCCACCAGGCGGGACCCTCCTACAATGAGCAGTTCTTC. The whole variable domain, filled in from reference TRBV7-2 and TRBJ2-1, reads GAGVSQSPSNKVTEKGKDVELRCDPISGHTALYWYRQSLGQGLEFLIYFQGNSAPDKSGLPSDRFSAERTGGSVSTLTIQRTQQEDSAVYLCASSPHQAGPSYNEQFFGPGTRLTVL.